The 26 T cell receptor beta chains below were found in one sample sequenced in a study of beta chain features in type 1 diabetes. Findings and caveats of the study: There was a moderate but significant shortening of TCRB CDR3s in all four CD4+ subsets of Type 1 diabetes patients.

No antigen has been identified for these receptors. What was sequenced were expressed TCRB transcripts, since all of the isolated RNA had been reverse transcribed. TCRdb's copy holds only in-frame clones and misses some; the assay was immunoSEQ multiplex PCR. The sample consists of around 110,000 clones, roughly 15% of them appearing once. The source material was central memory CD4+ T cells from blood. The receptor source for this set is a man aged 30-40 years with type 1 diabetes.

This chain joins TRBV7-2 and TRBJ2-1; D is unclear. Germline V gene lookup returns CDR1 SGHTA and CDR2 FQGNSA. V dropped 1 base and J dropped 4 bases, with 11 bases sitting between them. The CDR3 runs 15 residues. The CDR3 DNA is TGTGCCAGCAGCTTAGAAGACGCAGGTTACAATGAGCAGTTCTTC. This translates into CASSLEDAGYNEQFF.

The chain carries TRBV20-1 and TRBJ2-7, with D hard to call. The CDR3 is 11 residues long. The germline CDR1 and CDR2 sequences are DFQATT and SNEGSKA (reference sequence). The V end was cut by 3 bases, the J end by 5 bases, with 8 bases between. CDR3 amino acids: CSARGTHEQYF. In DNA, the CDR3 is TGCAGTGCTAGGGGTACCCACGAGCAGTACTTC.

This clone was found a few times. The chain links TRBV2 to TRBJ2-1; 9 bases line up with TRBD1. Germline CDR1 is SNHLY and CDR2 is FYNNEI. After removal of 9 bases from V and 14 bases from J, the junction contained 5 bases not matched to a gene. The CDR3 has 10 amino acids. Written as DNA, the CDR3 is TGTGCCAGTGGTAGGGACAGGGAGTTCTTC. Residues: CASGRDREFF.

The chain employs TRBV20-1 and TRBJ1-1; no clear D. The CDR3 sequence is 11 residues long. V shed 4 bases and J shed 7 bases, with 10 bases lying between them. CDR1 is DFQATT and CDR2 is SNEGSKA in the germline V gene (reference sequence). CDR3 nucleotide sequence: TGCAGTGCTACCCGACACGGTGAAGCTTTCTTT. This gives the protein CSATRHGEAFF.

The table lists this clone with a few counts. The chain combines TRBV30 with TRBJ2-3, with 8 bases lining up with TRBD2. The CDR3 spans 13 residues. Germline CDR1 GTSNPN, CDR2 SVGIG (reference sequence). The J segment lost 4 bases and the V segment lost 1 base, leaving 1 base of the junction unmatched. The CDR3 DNA reads TGTGCCTGGAGTGGTAGCGGGGCAGATACGCAGTATTTT. Translation: CAWSGSGADTQYF.

J is TRBJ1-2 and V is TRBV7-3; 8 positions match TRBD1. The CDR3 length is 14 residues. J gave up 8 bases and V 6 bases, and 11 bases lay outside the gene matches. Germline V gene sequence: CDR1 SGHTA, CDR2 FQGTGA. CDR3 coding DNA: TGTGCCAGCAGAGCATCAACCGGGACAGGCGGCTACACCTTC. Amino acid sequence: CASRASTGTGGYTF.

The V and J genes are TRBV6-1 and TRBJ1-6; D gene unclear. The V end was cut by 6 bases, the J end by 10 bases, with 13 bases between. Germline assignment: CDR1 MNHNS and CDR2 SASEGT. This CDR3 contains 13 residues. CDR3 sequence: CASSMTISSPLHF. In DNA form, the CDR3 reads TGTGCCAGCAGCATGACTATTTCCTCACCCCTCCACTTT.

There are a few counts of this clone. The rearrangement joins TRBV7-2 to TRBJ2-3; D is perhaps TRBD2 (5 bases). Looked up from germline, CDR1 is SGHTA and CDR2 is FQGNSA. The CDR3 contains 15 residues. V lost 1 base, J lost 2 bases, and 10 bases lay in between. In nucleotides, the CDR3 is TGTGCCAGCAGCTTAGTTAGCGACAACACAGATACGCAGTATTTT. This encodes CASSLVSDNTDTQYF.

The chain employs TRBV4-2 and TRBJ1-5; weak D call: TRBD1 (5 bases). Trimming took off 0 bases at V and 6 bases at J, with 12 bases between the two ends. Germline CDR1 LGHNA, CDR2 YNFKEQ. The CDR3 is made up of 15 amino acids. The CDR3 DNA follows: TGTGCCAGCAGCCAAGAAGGAAGGGGAACTCAGCCCCAGCATTTT. This gives the protein CASSQEGRGTQPQHF.

The chain joins TRBV7-2 to TRBJ1-2; D gene ambiguous. CDR3 length: 12 residues. The germline gives CDR1 SGHTA, CDR2 FQGNSA. Between the trimmed V and J ends, which lost 5 bases and 4 bases, there was a span of 8 bases. CDR3 nucleotide sequence: TGTGCCAGCAGCCCCAGGACCTATGGCTACACCTTC. This encodes CASSPRTYGYTF.

The table lists this clone with a few counts. The chain is built from TRBV10-3 and TRBJ1-2; D gene ambiguous. Trimming took 10 bases from V and 5 from J, leaving 20 bases between them. Germline assignment: CDR1 ENHRY and CDR2 SYGVKD. The CDR3 covers 14 residues. The chain's CDR3 is CATHHSDGRYGYTF. For the CDR3, the DNA is TGTGCCACCCACCATTCTGACGGGAGGTATGGCTACACCTTC.

V usage is TRBV11-3 and J usage is TRBJ2-3; 8 bases align to TRBD1. CDR3 length: 16 residues. V shed 4 bases and J 2 bases; nucleotides not matched to a gene: 8. Germline assignment: CDR1 SGHNT and CDR2 YENEEA. As DNA, the CDR3 is TGTGCCAGCAGCTCGACCCGGGACAGGTACACAGATACGCAGTATTTT. Translated, it gives CASSSTRDRYTDTQYF.

This clone occurred many times. J is TRBJ2-3 and V is TRBV6-6; D is unclear. The germline gives CDR1 MNHNY, CDR2 SVGAGI (reference sequence). The CDR3 extends over 15 amino acids. V was pared by 0 bases and J by 3 bases, with 10 bases between. CDR3 region: CASSYSFMNTDTQYF. The DNA of the CDR3 is TGTGCCAGCAGTTACTCGTTTATGAATACAGATACGCAGTATTTT.

The chain combines TRBV7-2 with TRBJ2-1, with 10 nucleotides matching TRBD1. This CDR3 has 13 amino acids. Germline-derived CDR1 and CDR2 are SGHTA and FQGNSA. The CDR3 protein is CATGGEYYNEQFF. In DNA, the CDR3 is TGTGCGACAGGGGGCGAGTACTACAATGAGCAGTTCTTC.

The chain couples TRBV7-2 to TRBJ2-7, with TRBD1 identical over 8 bases. There are 13 residues in the CDR3. After removal of 4 bases from V and 3 bases from J, the junction contained 2 bases not matched to a gene. Per germline, CDR1 SGHTA and CDR2 FQGNSA. The CDR3 coding sequence is TGTGCCAGCAGCTCACAGGGGGGCTACGAGCAGTACTTC. This translates into CASSSQGGYEQYF.

This clone was found a few times. The chain recombines TRBV30 with TRBJ1-2; D is possibly TRBD1 (6 bases). Germline-derived CDR1 and CDR2 are GTSNPN and SVGIG (reference sequence). The CDR3 loop spans 15 amino acids. V was trimmed by 0 bases and J by 4 bases, leaving 15 bases between them. The chain's CDR3 is CAWSVRRGGIYGYTF. In nucleotides, the CDR3 is TGTGCCTGGAGTGTAAGGCGAGGGGGGATCTATGGCTACACCTTC.

This clone was recorded many times. The chain is built from TRBV25-1 and TRBJ2-7; 10 bases are shared with TRBD1. V was pared by 5 bases and J by 3 bases, with 10 bases of the junction left unmatched. From germline, CDR1 is MGHDK and CDR2 SYGVNS. The CDR3 is 16 amino acids. CDR3 sequence (DNA): TGTGCCAGCAGTAGCTTCACCGGGACAGGGGTCTACGAGCAGTACTTC. This sequence encodes CASSSFTGTGVYEQYF.

This clone appeared a few times. This sequence joins TRBV7-2 and TRBJ1-2; D remains unclear. The CDR3 consists of 14 residues. Germline assignment: CDR1 SGHTA and CDR2 FQGNSA. Trimming shortened V by 0 bases and J by 5 bases, and 10 bases separated the two germline ends. In DNA, the CDR3 is TGTGCCAGCAGCTTAGCCACGATAACTTATGGCTACACCTTC. This encodes CASSLATITYGYTF.

This clone was picked up a small number of times. The rearrangement joins TRBV29-1 to TRBJ1-3; D is unclear. V dropped 0 bases and J dropped 3 bases, with 3 bases sitting between them. This CDR3 comprises 12 residues. Germline V gene data show CDR1 as SQVTM and CDR2 as ANQGSEA. CDR3 protein: CSVEEGGNTIYF. DNA for the CDR3: TGCAGCGTTGAAGAAGGTGGAAACACCATATATTTT.

The V gene is TRBV11-3, the J gene TRBJ1-6, with 9 bases identical to TRBD1. This CDR3 has 19 residues. V shed 0 bases and J 13 bases; nucleotides not matched to a gene: 19. Looked up from germline, CDR1 is SGHNT and CDR2 is YENEEA. CDR3 loop: CASSLDQAGTGFGSGPLHF. CDR3 in DNA: TGTGCCAGCAGCTTAGACCAAGCCGGGACAGGGTTCGGTTCGGGTCCCCTCCACTTT.

V usage is TRBV7-2 and J usage is TRBJ2-2; D may be TRBD1 (8 bases). V was clipped by 5 bases and J by 5 bases, with 21 bases between them. Germline CDR1 and CDR2: SGHTA and FQGNSA. CDR3 size: 17 residues. CDR3 residues: CASSPRGDRWGTGELFF. The CDR3 DNA follows: TGTGCCAGCAGCCCCCGGGGGGACAGGTGGGGAACCGGGGAGCTGTTTTTT.

This clone was recorded a few times. V usage is TRBV18 and J usage is TRBJ2-1, with TRBD1 as a possible D gene (5 bases). CDR3 size: 13 residues. Trimming pared 2 bases from V and 5 bases from J, leaving 7 bases between. Germline loops: CDR1 KGHSH, CDR2 LQKENI. The CDR3 nucleotides are TGTGCCAGCTCACCATTACAGGACAATGAGCAGTTCTTC. Translating it yields CASSPLQDNEQFF.

This clone was observed a handful of times. The chain employs TRBV9 and TRBJ2-5; 7 nucleotides match TRBD2. This CDR3 is built from 13 residues. The V gene end was trimmed by 2 bases and the J gene end by 3 bases; junction bases not matched to a gene: 1. Germline V CDR1 and CDR2: SGDLS, YYNGEE. The CDR3 is CASSVRGEETQYF. CDR3 nucleotide sequence: TGTGCCAGCAGCGTTCGGGGGGAAGAGACCCAGTACTTC.

This sequence joins TRBV7-2 and TRBJ2-7; no firm D call. Germline CDR1 reads SGHTA; CDR2 reads FQGNSA. The V gene lost 0 bases and the J gene lost 6 bases, with 15 bases spanning the gap. The CDR3 length is 15 residues. The DNA for the CDR3 is TGTGCCAGCAGCTTAGCGTTCAACGAAAAAAGCGAGCAGTACTTC. Translating gives CASSLAFNEKSEQYF.

Notes on this clone: Other DNA sequences in the same sample also yield this CDR3. Written as DNA, the CDR3 is TGTGCCACCAGCAGAGATAGGGACTACGAGCAGTACTTC. Translating gives CATSRDRDYEQYF. The V gene is TRBV15, the J gene TRBJ2-7, with D unclear. Germline values: CDR1 LNHNV, CDR2 YYDKDF (reference sequence). The V gene lost 0 bases and the J gene lost 3 bases, with 6 bases spanning the gap. CDR3 length: 13 amino acids.

This clone was observed a few times. V is TRBV5-4 and J is TRBJ2-4; 7 positions agree with TRBD2. The ends lost 4 bases at V and 3 bases at J; junction bases unmatched: 10. CDR1 is SGHNT and CDR2 is YYREEE in the germline V gene (reference sequence). CDR3 size: 16 residues. DNA of the CDR3: TGTGCCAGCAGCCCCTTGGGAGGGTTAGGCAAAAACATTCAGTACTTC. Its translation: CASSPLGGLGKNIQYF.